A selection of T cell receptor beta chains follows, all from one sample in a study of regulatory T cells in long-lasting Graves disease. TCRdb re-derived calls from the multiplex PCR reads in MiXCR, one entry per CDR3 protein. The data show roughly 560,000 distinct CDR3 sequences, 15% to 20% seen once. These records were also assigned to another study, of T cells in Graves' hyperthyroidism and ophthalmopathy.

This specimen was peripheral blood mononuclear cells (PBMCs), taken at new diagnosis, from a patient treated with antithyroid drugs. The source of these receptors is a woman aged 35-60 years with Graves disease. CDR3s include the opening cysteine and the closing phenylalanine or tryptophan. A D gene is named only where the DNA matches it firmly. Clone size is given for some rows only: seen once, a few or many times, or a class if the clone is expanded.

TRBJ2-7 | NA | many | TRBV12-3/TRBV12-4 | CASSLSGAIAYEQYF | TGTGCCAGCAGTTTATCCGGGGCCATAGCCTACGAGCAGTACTTC
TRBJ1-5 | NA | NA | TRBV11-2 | CASSLNRGGVNQPQHF | TGTGCCAGCAGCTTAAACAGAGGGGGGGTTAATCAGCCCCAGCATTTT
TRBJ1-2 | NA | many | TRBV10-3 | CAISDPTGKVYGYTF | TGTGCCATCAGTGATCCGACAGGCAAAGTCTATGGCTACACCTTC
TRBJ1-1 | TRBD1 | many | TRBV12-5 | CASGLVLDRENTEAFF | TGTGCTAGTGGTTTGGTACTGGACAGGGAGAACACTGAAGCTTTCTTT
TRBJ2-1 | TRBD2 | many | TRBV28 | CASSWGLAAYNEQFF | TGTGCCAGCAGTTGGGGACTAGCTGCCTACAATGAGCAGTTCTTC
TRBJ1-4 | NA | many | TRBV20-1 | CSASPGAGGEKLFF | TGCAGTGCTAGCCCCGGAGCGGGTGGGGAAAAACTGTTTTTT
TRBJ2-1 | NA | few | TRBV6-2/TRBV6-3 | CASSYSPWSGAYNEQFF | TGTGCCAGCAGTTACTCTCCCTGGTCAGGGGCCTACAATGAGCAGTTCTTC
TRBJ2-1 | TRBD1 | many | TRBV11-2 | CASSLGGQGTNEQFF | TGTGCCAGCAGCTTAGGGGGACAGGGCACCAATGAGCAGTTCTTC
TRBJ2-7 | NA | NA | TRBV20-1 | CSAVGASDHEQYF | TGCAGTGCTGTAGGGGCTAGCGACCACGAGCAGTACTTC
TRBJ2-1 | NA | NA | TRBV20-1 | CSATGVGQIYNEQFF | TGCAGTGCCACGGGGGTGGGGCAGATCTACAATGAGCAGTTCTTC
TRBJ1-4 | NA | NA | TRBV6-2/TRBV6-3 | CASRTNEKLFF | TGTGCCAGCAGAACTAATGAAAAACTGTTTTTT
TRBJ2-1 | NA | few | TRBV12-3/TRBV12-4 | CASSSRGSNSYNEQFF | TGTGCCAGCAGTTCACGAGGGAGTAACTCCTACAATGAGCAGTTCTTC
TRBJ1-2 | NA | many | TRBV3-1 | CASSQEVPNGYTF | TGTGCCAGCAGCCAAGAGGTCCCGAACGGCTACACCTTC
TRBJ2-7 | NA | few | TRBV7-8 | CASSPQMGPYEQYF | TGTGCCAGCAGCCCCCAAATGGGACCCTACGAGCAGTACTTC
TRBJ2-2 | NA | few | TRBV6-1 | CASSPTGPANTGELFF | TGTGCCAGCAGTCCGACAGGTCCGGCGAACACCGGGGAGCTGTTTTTT
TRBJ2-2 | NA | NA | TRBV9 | CASSVEAGLFGELFF | TGTGCCAGCAGCGTAGAGGCCGGATTATTCGGGGAGCTGTTTTTT
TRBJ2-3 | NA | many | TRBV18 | CASSHQAHLPDTQYF | TGTGCCAGCTCACACCAAGCCCACCTACCAGATACGCAGTATTTT
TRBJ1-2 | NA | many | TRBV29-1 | CSATAARGYGYTF | TGCAGCGCCACCGCGGCCAGGGGCTATGGCTACACCTTC
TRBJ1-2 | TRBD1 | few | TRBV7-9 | CASSRRGDSLSRGYTF | TGTGCCAGCAGCCGGCGAGGGGACAGCTTATCTCGGGGCTACACCTTC
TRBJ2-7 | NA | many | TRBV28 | CASSLVDTSYEQYF | TGTGCCAGCAGCTTAGTGGACACATCCTACGAGCAGTACTTC
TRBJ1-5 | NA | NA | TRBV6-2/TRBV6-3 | CASSYSGINQPQHF | TGTGCCAGCAGTTACTCGGGAATAAATCAGCCCCAGCATTTT
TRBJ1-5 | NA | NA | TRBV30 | CAWSSDRQPQHF | TGTGCCTGGAGTTCCGACAGACAGCCCCAGCATTTT
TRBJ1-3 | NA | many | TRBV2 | CASSETLGTGNTIYF | TGTGCCAGCAGCGAGACCCTTGGCACTGGAAACACCATATATTTT
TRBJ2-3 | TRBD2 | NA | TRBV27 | CASSFAGGRTDTQYF | TGTGCCAGCAGTTTTGCGGGGGGGAGGACAGATACGCAGTATTTT
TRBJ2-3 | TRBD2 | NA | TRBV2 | CASSDGLAGGTDTQYF | TGTGCCAGCAGTGATGGGCTAGCGGGGGGAACAGATACGCAGTATTTT
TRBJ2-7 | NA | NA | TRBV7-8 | CASSWDWESDEQYF | TGTGCCAGCAGCTGGGACTGGGAGTCGGACGAGCAGTACTTC
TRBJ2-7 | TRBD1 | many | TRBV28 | CASSMNRDREYF | TGTGCCAGCAGTATGAACCGGGACAGGGAGTACTTC
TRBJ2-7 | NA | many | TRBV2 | CASSDGPVYEQYF | TGTGCCAGCAGTGACGGCCCGGTCTACGAGCAGTACTTC
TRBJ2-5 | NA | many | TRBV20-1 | CSARQGETQYF | TGCAGTGCTAGACAGGGGGAGACCCAGTACTTC
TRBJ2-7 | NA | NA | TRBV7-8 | CASSYQTISYEQYF | TGTGCCAGCAGCTACCAGACTATTTCCTACGAGCAGTACTTC
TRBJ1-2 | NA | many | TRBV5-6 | CASSLGTDVWYGYTF | TGTGCCAGCAGCTTGGGGACAGACGTCTGGTATGGCTACACCTTC
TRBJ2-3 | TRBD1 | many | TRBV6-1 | CASSPGQDTDTQYF | TGTGCCAGCAGTCCCGGACAGGACACAGATACGCAGTATTTT
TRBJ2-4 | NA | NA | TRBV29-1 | CSVEDPKAGYLQYF | TGCAGCGTTGAAGACCCTAAAGCCGGGTATCTTCAGTACTTC
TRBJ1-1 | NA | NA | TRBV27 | CASFHSLGGTEAFF | TGTGCCAGCTTCCATTCTCTGGGGGGCACTGAAGCTTTCTTT
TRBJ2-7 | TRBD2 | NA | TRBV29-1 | CSVGGSSGAKQYF | TGCAGCGTTGGAGGGTCTAGCGGGGCGAAGCAGTACTTC
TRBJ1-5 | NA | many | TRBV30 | CAWSEDNVNQPQHF | TGTGCCTGGAGCGAGGACAATGTCAATCAGCCCCAGCATTTT
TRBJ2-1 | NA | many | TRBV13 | CASSETHPSSYNEQFF | TGTGCCAGCAGTGAGACACACCCGAGCTCCTACAATGAGCAGTTCTTC
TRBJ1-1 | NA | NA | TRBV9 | CASSIEGSTEAFF | TGTGCCAGCAGCATCGAGGGGAGCACTGAAGCTTTCTTT
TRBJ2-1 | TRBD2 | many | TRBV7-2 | CASSGHSGGAYNEQFF | TGTGCCAGCAGCGGCCATAGCGGGGGGGCCTACAATGAGCAGTTCTTC
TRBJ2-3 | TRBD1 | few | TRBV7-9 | CASSFLTGFTDTQYF | TGTGCCAGCAGCTTCTTGACAGGGTTCACAGATACGCAGTATTTT
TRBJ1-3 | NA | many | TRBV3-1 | CASSPSFAGNTIYF | TGTGCCAGCAGCCCCTCCTTCGCTGGAAACACCATATATTTT